The clone carrying this T cell receptor beta chain was seen a single time. Its antigen is unidentified. The sample originates from a study of T cell responses to AZD1222 COVID-19 vaccine. General study points: None of the repertoires were sampled until the peak T cell response had passed.

CDR3 length: 17 residues. CDR1 SGDLS and CDR2 YYNGEE come from the germline V gene. V was cut by 3 bases and J by 2 bases, with 17 bases left in between. Whether given at about 4 or about 12 weeks, second doses were pooled. The assay was immunoSEQ multiplex PCR, and TCRdb's table has in-frame clones only and misses some. The top ten clones hold 1.6% of a sample with around 110,000 clones, roughly nine tenths of them seen once. This specimen was peripheral blood, taken 28 days after the second AZD1222 dose. The chain joins TRBV9 to TRBJ2-2; D is unresolved. The receptor comes from an adult who received the AZD1222 COVID-19 vaccine. CDR3 in DNA: TGTGCCAGCAGCGGTTCTAAGGCAAAGACCAACACCGGGGAGCTGTTTTTT. Translated: CASSGSKAKTNTGELFF.